Sequencing of this T cell receptor (beta chain) was carried out in a study of beta chain features in type 1 diabetes. Investigators reverse transcribed all isolated RNA, so they sequenced expressed TCRB transcripts. TCRdb keeps only in-frame clones here, not all; method: immunoSEQ multiplex PCR. The sample contains around 290,000 clones, 8% of which appear only once. The CDR3 spans 11 residues. Germline V gene lookup returns CDR1 SGHTA and CDR2 FQGNSA. V was clipped by 2 bases and J by 8 bases, with 5 bases between them. Via CD45RO/CCR7/CD25/CD127/CD95/CD27, cells of the CD4+ naive, central memory, regulatory and stem cell-like memory subsets were sorted. This clone was observed a few times.

The chain recombines TRBV7-2 with TRBJ2-3; D gene uncertain. This TCR was recovered from a woman aged 18-35 years in good health. What was sequenced was central memory CD4+ T cells from blood. The CDR3 protein is CASSLSVTQYF. CDR3 DNA sequence: TGTGCCAGCAGCTTATCCGTTACGCAGTATTTT. Looking up the rest from reference TRBV7-2 and TRBJ2-3 gives the full variable domain: GAGVSQSPSNKVTEKGKDVELRCDPISGHTALYWYRQSLGQGLEFLIYFQGNSAPDKSGLPSDRFSAERTGGSVSTLTIQRTQQEDSAVYLCASSLSVTQYFGPGTRLTVL.